The rows below give T cell receptor beta chains drawn from one sample of a study of CD8 T cells in ankylosing spondylitis. TCRdb reprocessed the 5' RACE reads with MiXCR, giving one entry per CDR3 protein. The sample shows approximately 24,000 distinct CDR3 sequences, just over 2.5% of them seen only once. Sequenced sample: blood, either unsorted or a sorted T cell fraction (not recorded which). These receptors all stem from a female donor with ankylosing spondylitis or in good health (not recorded which). The CDR3 runs from the conserved cysteine through the conserved F or W. Each record gives: clone size, V gene, D gene, J gene, CDR3 protein, CDR3 DNA. The D gene is left open where the match is weak. Clone size is shown for a subset of rows, as once, few, many or a class of expanded clone.

size: many
V: TRBV9
D: NA
J: TRBJ2-7
CDR3: CASSAGTPGYEQYF
DNA: TGTGCCAGCAGCGCCGGGACTCCGGGGTACGAGCAGTACTTC

size: NA
V: TRBV9
D: TRBD2
J: TRBJ2-5
CDR3: CASSVEGAGVSGETQYF
DNA: TGTGCCAGCAGCGTAGAAGGAGCGGGGGTTTCGGGAGAGACCCAGTACTTC

size: many
V: TRBV9
D: NA
J: TRBJ2-7
CDR3: CASSPRDRDYEQYF
DNA: TGTGCCAGCAGCCCCCGGGACCGAGACTACGAGCAGTACTTC

size: many
V: TRBV9
D: NA
J: TRBJ2-2
CDR3: CASSVWGTGELFF
DNA: TGTGCCAGCAGCGTTTGGGGCACCGGGGAGCTGTTTTTT

size: many
V: TRBV9
D: TRBD1
J: TRBJ1-5
CDR3: CASSATGGGNQPQHF
DNA: TGTGCCAGCAGCGCAACAGGGGGAGGCAATCAGCCCCAGCATTTT

size: NA
V: TRBV9
D: NA
J: TRBJ1-6
CDR3: CASSVSSGFNSPLHF
DNA: TGTGCCAGCAGCGTATCATCAGGATTTAATTCACCCCTCCACTTT

size: many
V: TRBV9
D: NA
J: TRBJ2-3
CDR3: CASSSRADTQYF
DNA: TGTGCCAGCAGCTCTAGAGCGGATACGCAGTATTTT

size: many
V: TRBV9
D: TRBD2
J: TRBJ2-1
CDR3: CASSGPGGGEQFF
DNA: TGTGCCAGCAGCGGACCCGGGGGGGGTGAGCAGTTCTTC

size: many
V: TRBV9
D: NA
J: TRBJ2-2
CDR3: CASSVVAGTNTGELFF
DNA: TGTGCCAGCAGCGTAGTTGCGGGTACGAACACCGGGGAGCTGTTTTTT

size: many
V: TRBV9
D: TRBD2
J: TRBJ2-7
CDR3: CASSPRLAGDYEQYF
DNA: TGTGCCAGCAGCCCCAGACTAGCGGGAGATTACGAGCAGTACTTC

size: many
V: TRBV9
D: NA
J: TRBJ1-3
CDR3: CASSVAAVSGNTIYF
DNA: TGTGCCAGCAGCGTAGCGGCAGTTTCGGGAAACACCATATATTTT

size: many
V: TRBV9
D: TRBD2
J: TRBJ2-7
CDR3: CASSAGTSSYEQYF
DNA: TGTGCCAGCAGCGCTGGGACTAGTAGCTACGAGCAGTACTTC

size: many
V: TRBV9
D: NA
J: TRBJ2-7
CDR3: CASSVASDSKHYEQYF
DNA: TGTGCCAGCAGCGTAGCAAGCGACTCTAAGCACTACGAGCAGTACTTC

size: many
V: TRBV3-1
D: TRBD2
J: TRBJ2-3
CDR3: CASSQPGLVLSPDRAHSTDTQYF
DNA: TGTGCCAGCAGTCAACCGGGACTAGTCCTATCTCCTGACCGGGCGCATAGCACAGATACGCAGTATTTT

size: many
V: TRBV21-1
D: NA
J: TRBJ2-1
CDR3: CASSHSGVGDYNEQFF
DNA: TGTGCCAGCAGCCACTCAGGGGTGGGGGACTACAATGAGCAGTTCTTC

size: many
V: TRBV9
D: NA
J: TRBJ2-7
CDR3: CASSVASGGRYEQYF
DNA: TGTGCCAGCAGCGTAGCGAGTGGGGGCCGCTACGAGCAGTACTTC

size: many
V: TRBV9
D: NA
J: TRBJ1-5
CDR3: CASSVGEGYSNQPQHF
DNA: TGTGCCAGCAGCGTAGGGGAAGGGTATAGCAATCAGCCCCAGCATTTT

size: few
V: TRBV9
D: NA
J: TRBJ1-1
CDR3: CASSVDSQTNTEAFF
DNA: TGTGCCAGCAGCGTGGACAGCCAAACGAACACTGAAGCTTTCTTT

size: many
V: TRBV9
D: NA
J: TRBJ1-3
CDR3: CASSADSTHSGNTIYF
DNA: TGTGCCAGCAGCGCGGACAGCACTCACTCTGGAAACACCATATATTTT

size: many
V: TRBV9
D: TRBD1
J: TRBJ2-6
CDR3: CASSAPTGGVYSGANVLTF
DNA: TGTGCCAGCAGCGCCCCCACAGGGGGCGTTTACTCTGGGGCCAACGTCCTGACTTTC